The 31 T cell receptor beta chains below were found in one sample sequenced in a study of blood T cell repertoires in COVID-19. Profiling relied on immunoSEQ multiplex PCR, and the TCRdb table lists in-frame clones only, not all of them. The sample holds roughly 150,000 clones, almost 85% seen once. Sequencing was done on a sample of peripheral blood. These receptors all come from a man in his fifties or sixties with acute or convalescent COVID-19.

The chain recombines TRBV7-8 with TRBJ1-2, with 9 bases fitting TRBD1. J lost 2 bases, V lost 4 bases, and 2 bases had no gene match. This CDR3 spans 14 amino acids. CDR1 is SGHVS, CDR2 FQNEAQ, per germline. CDR3: CASSYGTGNYGYTF. For the CDR3, the DNA is TGTGCCAGCAGCTACGGGACAGGGAACTATGGCTACACCTTC.

The chain recombines TRBV11-2 with TRBJ2-1, with 13 positions matching TRBD2. With 2 bases clipped from V and 10 bases from J, the junction kept 8 bases outside the gene matches. Germline V gene sequence: CDR1 SGHAT, CDR2 FQNNGV. There are 16 residues in the CDR3. CDR3 bases: TGTGCCAGCAGCTTACACGGACTAGCGGGAGTAGAGGAGCAGTTCTTC. It codes for CASSLHGLAGVEEQFF.

This rearrangement joins TRBV19 to TRBJ2-3; D is uncertain. V was clipped by 4 bases and J by 2 bases, with 10 bases between them. The germline V gene encodes CDR1 LNHDA and CDR2 SQIVND (reference sequence). The CDR3 covers 14 residues. DNA for the CDR3: TGTGCCAGTAGTAACCAGGAATACACAGATACGCAGTATTTT. Translated: CASSNQEYTDTQYF.

The rearrangement joins TRBV7-3 to TRBJ2-1; 10 bases are shared with TRBD2. CDR1 is SGHTA and CDR2 is FQGTGA in the germline V gene. The CDR3 is made up of 20 amino acids. After removal of 1 base from V and 0 bases from J, the junction contained 12 bases not matched to a gene. The CDR3 region is CASSLMAVSGRVSSYNEQFF. CDR3 nucleotide sequence: TGTGCCAGCAGCTTAATGGCGGTCAGCGGGAGGGTTAGCTCCTACAATGAGCAGTTCTTC.

V and J are TRBV13 and TRBJ1-2; TRBD1 agrees at 7 bases. The CDR3 is 14 residues long. From germline, CDR1 is PRHDT and CDR2 FYEKMQ (reference sequence). The ends lost 6 bases at V and 4 bases at J; junction bases unmatched: 8. The CDR3 here is CASSPRGLFYGYTF. As DNA, the CDR3 is TGTGCCAGCAGTCCTAGGGGGCTCTTCTATGGCTACACCTTC. Together with reference TRBV13 and TRBJ1-2, the CDR3 gives the full variable domain: AAGVIQSPRHLIKEKRETATLKCYPIPRHDTVYWYQQGPGQDPQFLISFYEKMQSDKGSIPDRFSAQQFSDYHSELNMSSLELGDSALYFCASSPRGLFYGYTFGSGTRLTVV.

This clone showed up just once. The chain uses TRBV28 and TRBJ1-1; D ambiguous. This CDR3 contains 13 residues. Per the germline V gene, CDR1 is MDHEN and CDR2 is SYDVKM. The V gene lost 6 bases and the J gene lost 1 base, with 9 bases spanning the gap. As DNA, the CDR3 is TGTGCCAGCAGCCATGGAGCGAACACTGAAGCTTTCTTT. This sequence encodes CASSHGANTEAFF.

V is TRBV19 and J is TRBJ2-5; TRBD2 aligns across 12 bases. This CDR3 has 13 residues. V gave up 9 bases and J gave up 5 bases; unmatched junction bases: 4. Germline assignment: CDR1 LNHDA and CDR2 SQIVND (reference sequence). The CDR3 DNA follows: TGTGCCAGCTCCGGGACTAGCGGGGAGACCCAGTACTTC. This sequence encodes CASSGTSGETQYF. Supplemented by reference TRBV19 and TRBJ2-5, the full variable domain reads DGGITQSPKYLFRKEGQNVTLSCEQNLNHDAMYWYRQDPGQGLRLIYYSQIVNDFQKGDIAEGYSVSREKKESFPLTVTSAQKNPTAFYLCASSGTSGETQYFGPGTRLLVL.

J is TRBJ1-2 and V is TRBV6-5, with unresolved D. V was trimmed by 5 bases and J by 1 base, leaving 11 bases between them. The CDR3 spans 14 residues. CDR1 and CDR2 from the germline V gene are MNHEY and SVGAGI. CDR3 loop: CASSLQEINYGYTF. The CDR3 DNA reads as TGTGCCAGCAGTCTTCAGGAAATTAACTATGGCTACACCTTC.

This rearrangement joins TRBV3-1 (or the pseudogene TRBV3-2) to TRBJ1-1, with 8 positions matching TRBD1. The CDR3 extends over 17 amino acids. Germline V gene lookup returns CDR1 LGHDT and CDR2 YNNKEL (reference sequence). The V segment lost 4 bases and the J segment 3 bases; nucleotides outside the gene matches: 13. For the CDR3, the DNA is TGTGCCAGCAGCCCTGATTTGGGACAGGTATACTACACTGAAGCTTTCTTT. It encodes CASSPDLGQVYYTEAFF.

The rearrangement links TRBV6-5 to TRBJ2-6; D is uncertain. This CDR3 spans 15 amino acids. V dropped 5 bases and J dropped 0 bases, with 8 bases sitting between them. Per the germline V gene, CDR1 is MNHEY and CDR2 is SVGAGI. The DNA for the CDR3 is TGTGCCAGCAGTCGCGTGAGCTCTGGGGCCAACGTCCTGACTTTC. This sequence encodes CASSRVSSGANVLTF.

The chain uses TRBV11-2 and TRBJ1-2; TRBD1 matches 8 bases. The CDR3 sequence is 15 residues long. With 4 bases clipped from V and 3 bases from J, the junction kept 7 bases outside the gene matches. Germline V CDR1 and CDR2: SGHAT, FQNNGV. CDR3 sequence (DNA): TGTGCCAGCAGCTCAGCCGGGACAGGCTACTATGGCTACACCTTC. Amino acids: CASSSAGTGYYGYTF.

The chain is built from TRBV30 and TRBJ1-5, with TRBD1 matching over 9 bases. Trimming cost V 0 bases and J 6 bases; bases outside gene matches: 9. Looked up from germline, CDR1 is GTSNPN and CDR2 is SVGIG (reference sequence). This CDR3 has 16 residues. The CDR3 spells CAWSVRGTGSFQPQHF. The CDR3 DNA reads as TGTGCCTGGAGTGTACGGGGGACAGGGTCTTTTCAGCCCCAGCATTTT.

The chain uses TRBV14 and TRBJ1-4, with D tentatively TRBD1 (6 bases). The CDR3 has 13 residues. The V end lost 8 bases, the J end lost 8 bases, and 15 bases lay between the germline ends. Germline V gives CDR1 SGHDN, CDR2 FVKESK. The CDR3 loop is CASARGGREKLFF. In nucleotides, the CDR3 is TGTGCCAGCGCCCGAGGGGGACGGGAAAAACTGTTTTTT. Full variable domain (outside the CDR3, taken from reference TRBV14 and TRBJ1-4): EAGVTQFPSHSVIEKGQTVTLRCDPISGHDNLYWYRRVMGKEIKFLLHFVKESKQDESGMPNNRFLAERTGGTYSTLKVQPAELEDSGVYFCASARGGREKLFFGSGTQLSVL.

This clone has only a few counts. This rearrangement joins TRBV12-3 or TRBV12-4 to TRBJ1-4; D ambiguous. Trimming took off 7 bases at V and 6 bases at J, with 12 bases between the two ends. The CDR3 runs to 13 residues. The CDR3 region has the DNA TGTGCCAGCAAGCCCCCCATGGATGAAAAACTGTTTTTT. It encodes CASKPPMDEKLFF.

V gene TRBV7-9 combines with J gene TRBJ2-5, with D uncertain. V lost 7 bases to trimming and J lost 3 bases, with 12 bases between them. This CDR3 contains 13 residues. Germline CDR1 reads SEHNR; CDR2 reads FQNEAQ (reference sequence). The CDR3 is CASTDGAEETQYF. For the CDR3, the DNA is TGTGCCAGCACGGACGGAGCAGAAGAGACCCAGTACTTC.

The CDR3 region has the DNA TGTGCCACCAGCAGAGGGAACAGGGGAAACTATGGCTACACCTTC. It is translated as CATSRGNRGNYGYTF. The V call is TRBV15, the J call TRBJ1-2; 7 bases agree with TRBD1. CDR1 is LNHNV and CDR2 is YYDKDF in the germline V gene (reference sequence). Unmatched junction bases numbered 4, after V lost 1 base and J lost 2 bases. The CDR3 loop spans 15 amino acids.

The table lists this clone with a count of one. This sequence joins TRBV7-6 and TRBJ2-3; no clear D. Germline V gene lookup returns CDR1 SGHVS and CDR2 FNYEAQ. Trimming cost V 5 bases and J 1 base, with 16 bases left between them. This CDR3 is 16 amino acids long. The CDR3 DNA sequence: TGTGCCAGCAGCCAGAACCCGTCGCTGGGCACAGATACGCAGTATTTT. It translates to CASSQNPSLGTDTQYF.

The chain has TRBV4-1 and TRBJ2-5; 11 bases match TRBD2. The CDR3 spans 17 residues. Germline loops: CDR1 MGHRA, CDR2 YSYEKL. The ends lost 0 bases at V and 1 base at J; junction bases unmatched: 4. DNA of the CDR3: TGCGCCAGCAGCCAAGATAATCTAGCGGGAGGCCAAGAGACCCAGTACTTC. Translated: CASSQDNLAGGQETQYF.

This CDR3 is CASGRERSTGELFF. The CDR3 coding sequence is TGTGCCAGCGGGCGGGAGAGGAGTACCGGGGAGCTGTTTTTT. The chain employs TRBV7-8 and TRBJ2-2; TRBD2 aligns across 7 bases. J gave up 5 bases and V 8 bases, and 8 bases lay outside the gene matches. The CDR3 is made up of 14 amino acids. CDR1 is SGHVS, CDR2 FQNEAQ, per germline. The whole variable domain, filled in from reference TRBV7-8 and TRBJ2-2, reads GAGVSQSPRYKVAKRGQDVALRCDPISGHVSLFWYQQALGQGPEFLTYFQNEAQLDKSGLPSDRFFAERPEGSVSTLKIQRTQQEDSAVYLCASGRERSTGELFFGEGSRLTVL.

The chain employs TRBV19 and TRBJ2-1; D gene uncertain. CDR3 length: 12 residues. Trimming pared 10 bases from V and 7 bases from J, leaving 14 bases between. Germline-derived CDR1 and CDR2 are LNHDA and SQIVND (reference sequence). The DNA for the CDR3 is TGTGCCACCTCCCCTACCACTAATGAGCAGTTCTTC. Its translation is CATSPTTNEQFF.

This chain joins TRBV10-3 and TRBJ2-1, with 10 bases identical to TRBD1. Trimming cost V 7 bases and J 2 bases; bases outside gene matches: 5. Germline values: CDR1 ENHRY, CDR2 SYGVKD. This CDR3 comprises 15 residues. The CDR3, as DNA: TGTGCCATCACCTCGGACAGGGGGGCCTACAATGAGCAGTTCTTC. Translated: CAITSDRGAYNEQFF.

V is TRBV7-2 and J is TRBJ1-1; a weak D match, TRBD1 (5 bases). Germline loops: CDR1 SGHTA, CDR2 FQGNSA. The CDR3 loop spans 13 amino acids. The germline V and J ends were trimmed by 7 bases and 1 base, with 10 bases remaining between them. CDR3 sequence reads: CASIWTPNTEAFF. CDR3 DNA: TGTGCCAGCATTTGGACACCGAACACTGAAGCTTTCTTT.

The rearrangement uses TRBV5-1 and TRBJ2-4, with D possibly matching TRBD2 (6 bases). This CDR3 region has 12 residues. Between the trimmed V and J ends, which lost 6 bases and 8 bases, there was a span of 12 bases. Germline V CDR1 and CDR2: SGHRS, YFSETQ. The CDR3 DNA sequence: TGCGCCAGCACCGTGGAGGGGTACATTCAGTACTTC. It yields the protein CASTVEGYIQYF.

The chain is built from TRBV7-6 and TRBJ2-3; 9 bases align to TRBD2. The germline V gene encodes CDR1 SGHVS and CDR2 FNYEAQ. The ends lost 6 bases at V and 5 bases at J; junction bases unmatched: 12. The CDR3 has 16 residues. CDR3 region: CASSGAAGGQGDTQYF. In nucleotides, the CDR3 is TGTGCCAGCAGTGGAGCGGCGGGGGGGCAGGGAGATACGCAGTATTTT.

The rearrangement joins TRBV4-1 to TRBJ1-5; the D is unclear. The CDR3 has 15 residues. The V end lost 4 bases, the J end lost 1 base, and 11 bases lay between the germline ends. The germline V gene encodes CDR1 MGHRA and CDR2 YSYEKL. The CDR3, as DNA: TGCGCCAGCAGCCCCCAGACACCCAGCAATCAGCCCCAGCATTTT. As protein: CASSPQTPSNQPQHF.

The gene calls are TRBV6-6 and TRBJ2-7; TRBD2 matches at 9 bases. V dropped 5 bases and J dropped 1; count of bases not matched to a gene: 15. Germline V lookup: CDR1 MNHNY, CDR2 SVGAGI (reference sequence). This CDR3 region has 18 residues. CDR3: CASSPPPFRAGGSYEQYF. As DNA, the CDR3 is TGTGCCAGCAGTCCCCCTCCTTTCAGAGCGGGAGGTTCCTACGAGCAGTACTTC.

This chain links TRBV3-1 (or the pseudogene TRBV3-2) with TRBJ2-1; 7 nucleotides align to TRBD1. CDR1 is LGHDT, CDR2 YNNKEL, per germline (reference sequence). Trimming removed 4 bases from V and 9 bases from J; junction bases left unmatched: 6. This CDR3 is built from 13 residues. The CDR3 DNA sequence: TGTGCCAGCAGCCGGACAGGCGGAGGTGAGCAGTTCTTC. This sequence encodes CASSRTGGGEQFF.

The chain uses TRBV19 and TRBJ1-4; no clear D. From germline, CDR1 is LNHDA and CDR2 SQIVND (reference sequence). V was trimmed by 6 bases and J by 0 bases, leaving 20 bases between them. The CDR3 is 18 amino acids. CDR3 residues: CASSETLARVATNEKLFF. DNA for the CDR3: TGTGCCAGTAGCGAGACTTTGGCACGAGTCGCAACTAATGAAAAACTGTTTTTT.

The CDR3 spells CASSQPGRRRDEQFF. The CDR3 DNA is TGTGCCAGCAGCCAGCCTGGACGACGGAGGGATGAGCAGTTCTTC. This rearrangement joins TRBV7-2 to TRBJ2-1; the D gene is possibly TRBD2 (6 bases). The CDR3 runs to 15 residues. The germline V gene has CDR1 SGHTA and CDR2 FQGNSA. Between the trimmed V and J ends, which lost 5 bases and 8 bases, there was a span of 19 bases.

About this clone: Compared with germline, one end of the junction differs, possibly owing to a read error. The chain joins TRBV7-9 to TRBJ2-5, with a weak D call TRBD1 (6 bases). This CDR3 has 12 residues. From germline, CDR1 is SEHNR and CDR2 FQNEAQ (reference sequence). CDR3 residues: CASSLEGVSVHF. The CDR3 nucleotides read TGTGCCAGCAGCTTAGAGGGGGTTAGCGTGCACTTC.

The chain carries TRBV5-6 and TRBJ2-7; 10 bases line up with TRBD1. Per the germline V gene, CDR1 is SGHDT and CDR2 is YYEEEE. V shed 4 bases, J shed 5 bases, and the junction held 6 bases outside the gene matches. The CDR3 loop spans 14 amino acids. The CDR3 protein is CASSKGTGVHEQYF. The CDR3 region has the DNA TGTGCCAGCAGCAAGGGGACAGGGGTCCACGAGCAGTACTTC.